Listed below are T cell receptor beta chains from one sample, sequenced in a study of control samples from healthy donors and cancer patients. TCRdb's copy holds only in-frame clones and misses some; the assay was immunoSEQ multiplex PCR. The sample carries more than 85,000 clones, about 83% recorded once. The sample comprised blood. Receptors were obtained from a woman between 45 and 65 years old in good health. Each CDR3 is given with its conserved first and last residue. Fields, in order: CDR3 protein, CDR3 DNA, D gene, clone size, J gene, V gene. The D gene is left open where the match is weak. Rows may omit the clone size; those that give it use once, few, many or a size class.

CDR3: CARGQQYYNEQFF; DNA: TGTGCCAGGGGTCAGCAGTACTACAATGAGCAGTTCTTC; D: NA; size: NA; J: TRBJ2-1; V: TRBV6-5
CDR3: CSARTGYEQYF; DNA: TGCAGTGCTAGAACAGGGTACGAGCAGTACTTC; D: NA; size: once; J: TRBJ2-7; V: TRBV20-1
CDR3: CASSQPWQESYEQYF; DNA: TGTGCCAGCAGCCAACCTTGGCAGGAGTCCTACGAGCAGTACTTC; D: NA; size: once; J: TRBJ2-7; V: TRBV16
CDR3: CASTPRGAGRYTDTQYF; DNA: TGTGCCAGTACCCCCAGGGGGGCGGGACGTTACACAGATACGCAGTATTTT; D: NA; size: NA; J: TRBJ2-3; V: TRBV19
CDR3: CASSNPGTWRNEQFF; DNA: TGTGCCAGCAGTAACCCCGGGACATGGAGGAATGAGCAGTTCTTC; D: NA; size: NA; J: TRBJ2-1; V: TRBV6-6
CDR3: CASSLRRGADTQYF; DNA: TGTGCCAGCAGCTTAAGGAGGGGGGCAGATACGCAGTATTTT; D: NA; size: NA; J: TRBJ2-3; V: TRBV7-2
CDR3: CASSQETGGEQYF; DNA: TGCGCCAGCAGCCAAGAAACAGGGGGAGAGCAGTACTTC; D: TRBD1; size: NA; J: TRBJ2-7; V: TRBV4-1
CDR3: CASSLGDRVIYGYTF; DNA: TGTGCCAGCAGCTTGGGGGACAGGGTAATCTATGGCTACACCTTC; D: TRBD1; size: few; J: TRBJ1-2; V: TRBV5-5
CDR3: CASSAGTGVAGELFF; DNA: TGTGCCAGCAGCGCAGGGACAGGGGTAGCCGGGGAGCTGTTTTTT; D: TRBD1; size: NA; J: TRBJ2-2; V: TRBV5-6
CDR3: CASSQPGGITEAFF; DNA: TGTGCCAGCAGCCAACCAGGGGGCATCACTGAAGCTTTCTTT; D: TRBD1; size: NA; J: TRBJ1-1; V: TRBV14
CDR3: CASSLSGLEKLFF; DNA: TGTGCCAGCAGTTTATCGGGCCTGGAAAAACTGTTTTTT; D: NA; size: NA; J: TRBJ1-4; V: TRBV12-3/TRBV12-4
CDR3: CASSLIAGVAYEQYF; DNA: TGTGCCAGCAGCTTAATAGCGGGAGTAGCATACGAGCAGTACTTC; D: TRBD2; size: few; J: TRBJ2-7; V: TRBV7-2
CDR3: CASSPSGVRETQYF; DNA: TGTGCCAGCAGCCCTAGCGGGGTCCGGGAGACCCAGTACTTC; D: TRBD2; size: few; J: TRBJ2-5; V: TRBV7-9
CDR3: CASSYWTSGAQETQYF; DNA: TGTGCCAGCAGTTACTGGACTAGCGGGGCCCAAGAGACCCAGTACTTC; D: TRBD2; size: NA; J: TRBJ2-5; V: TRBV6-2/TRBV6-3
CDR3: CATSGKGQGAGEQYF; DNA: TGTGCCACCAGTGGAAAGGGACAGGGGGCTGGGGAGCAGTACTTC; D: TRBD1; size: NA; J: TRBJ2-7; V: TRBV24-1
CDR3: CASLGGALNSPLHF; DNA: TGTGCCAGCTTGGGGGGGGCTCTTAATTCACCCCTCCACTTT; D: NA; size: NA; J: TRBJ1-6; V: TRBV7-2
CDR3: CASSPIADTGELFF; DNA: TGTGCCAGCAGCCCTATTGCAGACACCGGGGAGCTGTTTTTT; D: NA; size: NA; J: TRBJ2-2; V: TRBV7-9